The 9 T cell receptor beta chains reported below all come from one sample, sequenced in a study of PD-1 blockade in classical Hodgkin lymphoma. In every patient, relapse followed autologous stem cell transplantation, while exposure to brentuximab vedotin differed. Sequencing used immunoSEQ multiplex PCR; TCRdb keeps in-frame clones, though not all of them. The sample has roughly 50,000 clones, about 85% seen once. This specimen was peripheral blood mononuclear cells (PBMCs), taken at baseline. These receptor sequences come from a human donor with classical Hodgkin lymphoma.

By proportion, this clone is medium-sized (0.01 to 0.1%). The genes are TRBV7-9 and TRBJ1-4; TRBD1 is a possible D gene (5 bases). V gave up 2 bases and J gave up 8 bases, with 12 bases separating them. The CDR3 contains 14 residues. The germline CDR1 and CDR2 sequences are SEHNR and FQNEAQ (reference sequence). This chain's CDR3 is CASSLLAGLEKLFF. CDR3 coding DNA: TGTGCCAGCAGCTTACTTGCAGGGCTCGAAAAACTGTTTTTT. Supplemented by reference TRBV7-9 and TRBJ1-4, the full variable domain reads DTGVSQNPRHKITKRGQNVTFRCDPISEHNRLYWYRQTLGQGPEFLTYFQNEAQLEKSRLLSDRFSAERPKGSFSTLEIQRTEQGDSAMYLCASSLLAGLEKLFFGSGTQLSVL.

To note about this clone: It is unclear where the CDR3 begins or ends on the DNA, so no DNA is shown, and the CDR3 is as TCRdb lists it. This sequence joins TRBV27 and TRBJ2-7. The CDR3 length is 15 residues, termini included. The germline V gene has CDR1 MNHEY and CDR2 SMNVEV (reference sequence). The CDR3: CASSSSKASSYEQYF.

V and J are TRBV25-1 and TRBJ1-4; D is ambiguous. The germline V gene encodes CDR1 MGHDK and CDR2 SYGVNS. The CDR3 consists of 15 residues. Trimming pared 0 bases from V and 0 bases from J, leaving 5 bases between. DNA of the CDR3: TGTGCCAGCAGTGAATACATTGCAACTAATGAAAAACTGTTTTTT. It encodes CASSEYIATNEKLFF. The full variable domain, with the rest looked up from reference TRBV25-1 and TRBJ1-4, is EADIYQTPRYLVIGTGKKITLECSQTMGHDKMYWYQQDPGMELHLIHYSYGVNSTEKGDLSSESTVSRIRTEHFPLTLESARPSHTSQYLCASSEYIATNEKLFFGSGTQLSVL.

This chain connects TRBV5-6 to TRBJ1-4; 11 nucleotides agree with TRBD1. CDR1 is SGHDT and CDR2 is YYEEEE in the germline V gene. The CDR3 has 14 amino acids. V shed 4 bases, J shed 10 bases, and the junction held 6 bases outside the gene matches. The CDR3 spells CASSRRDRGGKLFF. For the CDR3, the DNA is TGTGCCAGCAGCCGCCGGGACAGGGGGGGAAAACTGTTTTTT.

This clone was seen once. The chain is built from TRBV7-9 and TRBJ2-1, with TRBD2 identical over 10 bases. The CDR3 is 16 residues long. Germline V gene lookup returns CDR1 SEHNR and CDR2 FQNEAQ (reference sequence). V was pared by 2 bases and J by 5 bases, with 6 bases of the junction left unmatched. The CDR3 DNA reads TGTGCCAGCAGCTTATGGGCTAGCGGGAGCGACAATGAGCAGTTCTTC. It translates to CASSLWASGSDNEQFF.

V is TRBV6-4 and J is TRBJ1-2; D is unclear. The CDR3 totals 16 residues. The V gene lost 2 bases and the J gene lost 0 bases, with 13 bases spanning the gap. Germline V gives CDR1 MRHNA, CDR2 SNTAGT. CDR3 DNA sequence: TGTGCCAGCAGTGACAACTTTCGGCAGACTAACTATGGCTACACCTTC. Encoded protein: CASSDNFRQTNYGYTF.

This clone was picked up a small number of times. The chain employs TRBV9 and TRBJ1-1; D might be TRBD1 (6 bases). Trimming took 4 bases from V and 0 from J, leaving 19 bases between them. The CDR3 consists of 17 residues. The germline gives CDR1 SGDLS, CDR2 YYNGEE. The CDR3 nucleotides read TGTGCCAGCAGCTTAACCGGGACAAGAGTTATGAACACTGAAGCTTTCTTT. Protein product: CASSLTGTRVMNTEAFF.

The sample holds many counts of this clone. The V and J genes are TRBV7-3 and TRBJ1-1; 12 bases are shared with TRBD1. The CDR3 covers 16 residues. From germline, CDR1 is SGHTA and CDR2 FQGTGA. V was clipped by 5 bases and J by 5 bases; unmatched bases: 9. The CDR3 protein is CASSPIGTGGETEAFF. CDR3 bases: TGTGCCAGCAGCCCGATCGGGACAGGGGGCGAAACTGAAGCTTTCTTT.

The chain uses TRBV7-6 and TRBJ2-5; D is undetermined. The germline V gene has CDR1 SGHVS and CDR2 FNYEAQ. Trimming stripped 5 bases from V and 4 bases from J, with 5 bases between. The length of the CDR3 is 11 residues. The CDR3 nucleotides read TGTGCCAGCAGCCAAAGAGAGACCCAGTACTTC. Protein sequence: CASSQRETQYF.